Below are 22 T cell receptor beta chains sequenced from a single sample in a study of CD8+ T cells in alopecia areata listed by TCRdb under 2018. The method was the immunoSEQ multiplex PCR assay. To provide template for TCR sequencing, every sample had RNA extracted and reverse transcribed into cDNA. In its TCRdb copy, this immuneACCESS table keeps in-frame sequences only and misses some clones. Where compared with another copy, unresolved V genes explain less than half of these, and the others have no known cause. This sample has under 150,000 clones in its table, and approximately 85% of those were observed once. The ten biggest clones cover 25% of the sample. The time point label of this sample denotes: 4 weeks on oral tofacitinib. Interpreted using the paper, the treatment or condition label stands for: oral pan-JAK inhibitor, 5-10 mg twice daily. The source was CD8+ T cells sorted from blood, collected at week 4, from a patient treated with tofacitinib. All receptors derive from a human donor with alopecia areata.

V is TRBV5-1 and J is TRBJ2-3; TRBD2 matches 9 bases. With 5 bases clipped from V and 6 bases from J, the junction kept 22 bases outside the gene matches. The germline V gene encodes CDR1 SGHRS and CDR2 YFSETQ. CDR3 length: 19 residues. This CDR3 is CASRRTGPQGERGADTQYF. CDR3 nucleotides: TGCGCCAGCAGAAGAACCGGGCCACAGGGTGAGCGGGGGGCGGATACGCAGTATTTT.

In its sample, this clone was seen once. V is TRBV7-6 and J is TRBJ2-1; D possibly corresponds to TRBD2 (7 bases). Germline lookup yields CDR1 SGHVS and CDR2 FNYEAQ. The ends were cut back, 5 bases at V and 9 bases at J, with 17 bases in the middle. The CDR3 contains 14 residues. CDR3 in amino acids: CASSRRPGEGEQFF. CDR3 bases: TGTGCCAGCAGCCGTCGCCCAGGGGAGGGTGAGCAGTTCTTC.

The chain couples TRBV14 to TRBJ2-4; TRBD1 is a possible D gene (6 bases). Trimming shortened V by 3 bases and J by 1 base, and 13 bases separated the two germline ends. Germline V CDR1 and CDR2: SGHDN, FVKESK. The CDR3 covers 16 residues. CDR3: CASSQDAGAAKNIQYF. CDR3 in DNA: TGTGCCAGCAGCCAGGATGCAGGGGCTGCCAAAAACATTCAGTACTTC.

CDR3 nucleotide sequence: TGCGCCAGCAGCCTCACGTGGACTAAAGAGACCCAGTACTTC. It encodes CASSLTWTKETQYF. This chain links TRBV4-1 with TRBJ2-5; weak D call: TRBD2 (6 bases). CDR1 MGHRA and CDR2 YSYEKL come from the germline V gene. This CDR3 comprises 14 residues. Trimming left V 4 bases short and J 3 bases short, with 12 bases between.

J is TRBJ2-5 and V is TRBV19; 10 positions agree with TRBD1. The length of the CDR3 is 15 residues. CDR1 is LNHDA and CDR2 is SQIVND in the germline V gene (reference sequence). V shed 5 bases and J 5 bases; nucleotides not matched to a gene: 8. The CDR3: CASSPRDRGGETQYF. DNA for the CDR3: TGTGCCAGTAGTCCCCGGGACAGGGGAGGGGAGACCCAGTACTTC.

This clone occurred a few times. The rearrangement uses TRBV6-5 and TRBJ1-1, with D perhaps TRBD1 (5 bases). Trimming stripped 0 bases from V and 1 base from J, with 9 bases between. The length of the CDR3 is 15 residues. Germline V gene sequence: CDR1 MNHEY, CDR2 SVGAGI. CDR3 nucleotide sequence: TGTGCCAGCAGTTACTCCTCAGACAGGAACACTGAAGCTTTCTTT. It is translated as CASSYSSDRNTEAFF.

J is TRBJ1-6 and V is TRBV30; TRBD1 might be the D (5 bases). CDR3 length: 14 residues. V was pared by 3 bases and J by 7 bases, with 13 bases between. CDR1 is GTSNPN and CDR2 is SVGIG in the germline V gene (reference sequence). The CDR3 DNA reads TGTGCCTGGAGCCCTGGAAGGGGCAATTCACCCCTCCACTTT. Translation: CAWSPGRGNSPLHF.

For the CDR3, the DNA is TGTGCCAGCAGCCCCCATACACTATACACCGGGGAGCTGTTTTTT. It is translated as CASSPHTLYTGELFF. This chain links TRBV9 with TRBJ2-2; D is unresolved. The germline CDR1 and CDR2 sequences are SGDLS and YYNGEE. This CDR3 has 15 amino acids. The germline V and J ends were trimmed by 4 bases and 3 bases, with 13 bases remaining between them.

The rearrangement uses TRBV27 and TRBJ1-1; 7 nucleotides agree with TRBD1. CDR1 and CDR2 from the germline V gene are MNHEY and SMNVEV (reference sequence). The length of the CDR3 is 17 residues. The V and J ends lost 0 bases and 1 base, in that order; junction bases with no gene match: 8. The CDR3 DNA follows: TGTGCCAGCAGTTTATCCTACCCCTGGACAGGGAACACTGAAGCTTTCTTT. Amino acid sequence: CASSLSYPWTGNTEAFF.

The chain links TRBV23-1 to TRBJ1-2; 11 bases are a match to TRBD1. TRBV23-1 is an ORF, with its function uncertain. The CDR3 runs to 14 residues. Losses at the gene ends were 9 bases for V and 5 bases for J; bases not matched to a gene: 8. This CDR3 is CASASGTGGYGYTF. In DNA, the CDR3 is TGCGCCAGTGCATCAGGGACAGGGGGGTATGGCTACACCTTC.

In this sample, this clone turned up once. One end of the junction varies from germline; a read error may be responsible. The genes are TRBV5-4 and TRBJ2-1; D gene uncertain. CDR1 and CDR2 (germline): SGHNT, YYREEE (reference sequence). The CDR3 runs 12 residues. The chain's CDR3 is CASRDTYNGQFF. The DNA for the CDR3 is TGTGCCAGTAGAGACACTTACAATGGGCAGTTCTTC.

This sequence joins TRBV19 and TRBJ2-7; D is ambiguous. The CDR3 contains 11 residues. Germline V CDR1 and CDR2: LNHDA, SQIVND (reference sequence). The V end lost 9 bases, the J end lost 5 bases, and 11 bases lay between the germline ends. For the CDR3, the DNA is TGTGCCAGGGGGTACGAGAACGAGCAGTACTTC. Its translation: CARGYENEQYF.

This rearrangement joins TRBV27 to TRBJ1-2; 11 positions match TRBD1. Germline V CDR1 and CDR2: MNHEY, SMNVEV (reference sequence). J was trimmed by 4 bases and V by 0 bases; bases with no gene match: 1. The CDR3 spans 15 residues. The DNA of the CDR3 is TGTGCCAGCAGTTTATCCGGGACAGGGGGCTATGGCTACACCTTC. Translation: CASSLSGTGGYGYTF.

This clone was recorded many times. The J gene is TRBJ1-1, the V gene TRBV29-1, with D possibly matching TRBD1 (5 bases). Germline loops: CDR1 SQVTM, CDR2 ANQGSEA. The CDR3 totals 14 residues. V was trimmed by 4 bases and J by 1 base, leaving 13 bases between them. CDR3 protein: CSVVYAGRNTEAFF. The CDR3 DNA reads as TGCAGCGTTGTGTATGCAGGGAGGAACACTGAAGCTTTCTTT.

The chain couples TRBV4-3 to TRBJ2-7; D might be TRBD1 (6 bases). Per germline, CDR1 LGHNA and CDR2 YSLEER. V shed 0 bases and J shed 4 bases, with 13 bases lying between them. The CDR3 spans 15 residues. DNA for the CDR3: TGCGCCAGCAGCCAAGAGCCGGACAGTTTTTACGAGCAGTACTTC. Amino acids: CASSQEPDSFYEQYF.

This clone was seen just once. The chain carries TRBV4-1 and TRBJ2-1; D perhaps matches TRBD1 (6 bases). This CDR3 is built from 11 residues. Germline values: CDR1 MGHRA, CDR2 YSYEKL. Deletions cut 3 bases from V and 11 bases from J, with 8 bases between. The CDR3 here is CASSQRGKQFF. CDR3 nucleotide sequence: TGCGCCAGCAGCCAGAGGGGGAAGCAGTTCTTC.

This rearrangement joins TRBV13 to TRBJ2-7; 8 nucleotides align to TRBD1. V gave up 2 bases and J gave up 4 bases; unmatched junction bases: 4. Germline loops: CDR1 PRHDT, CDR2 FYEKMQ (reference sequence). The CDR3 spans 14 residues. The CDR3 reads CASSLRTGLYEQYF. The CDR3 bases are TGTGCCAGCAGCTTAAGGACAGGGCTGTACGAGCAGTACTTC.

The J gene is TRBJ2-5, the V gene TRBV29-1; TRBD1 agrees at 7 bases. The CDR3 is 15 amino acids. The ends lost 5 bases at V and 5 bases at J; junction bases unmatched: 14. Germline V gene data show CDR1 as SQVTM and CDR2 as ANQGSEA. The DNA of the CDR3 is TGCAGCGTTTCGACAGGGCGAGAGACCATGGAGACCCAGTACTTC. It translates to CSVSTGRETMETQYF.

CDR3 amino acids: CSVEGQNQETQYF. In nucleotides, the CDR3 is TGCAGCGTTGAAGGGCAGAACCAAGAGACCCAGTACTTC. The genes are TRBV29-1 and TRBJ2-5; D unresolved. The V end lost 1 base, the J end lost 0 bases, and 6 bases lay between the germline ends. This CDR3 region has 13 residues. The V gene's germline CDR1 is SQVTM and CDR2 ANQGSEA.

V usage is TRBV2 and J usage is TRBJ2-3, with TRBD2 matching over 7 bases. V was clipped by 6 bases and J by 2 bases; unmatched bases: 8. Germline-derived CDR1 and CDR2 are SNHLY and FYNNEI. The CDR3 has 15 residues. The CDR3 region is CASRVLRDYTDTQYF. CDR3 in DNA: TGTGCCAGCAGAGTCTTGCGGGACTACACAGATACGCAGTATTTT.

Here the CDR3 DNA reads TGTGCCAGCAGTTCCCCCGGGACTAGCGACAATGAGCAGTTCTTC. Translating it yields CASSSPGTSDNEQFF. The chain employs TRBV6-5 and TRBJ2-1, with TRBD2 matching 10 bases. V lost 4 bases and J lost 5; bases outside the gene matches: 5. Germline V gene lookup returns CDR1 MNHEY and CDR2 SVGAGI. The CDR3 is made up of 15 amino acids.

The CDR3 bases are TGTGCTAGTGGTTCCGGGACAGTTAGCACAGATACGCAGTATTTT. It specifies CASGSGTVSTDTQYF. V is TRBV12-5 and J is TRBJ2-3; 7 bases are shared with TRBD1. This CDR3 contains 15 residues. The junction had 4 bases not matched to a gene; V was cut back by 4 bases and J by 0 bases. Germline CDR1 is LGHNT and CDR2 is FRNRAP.